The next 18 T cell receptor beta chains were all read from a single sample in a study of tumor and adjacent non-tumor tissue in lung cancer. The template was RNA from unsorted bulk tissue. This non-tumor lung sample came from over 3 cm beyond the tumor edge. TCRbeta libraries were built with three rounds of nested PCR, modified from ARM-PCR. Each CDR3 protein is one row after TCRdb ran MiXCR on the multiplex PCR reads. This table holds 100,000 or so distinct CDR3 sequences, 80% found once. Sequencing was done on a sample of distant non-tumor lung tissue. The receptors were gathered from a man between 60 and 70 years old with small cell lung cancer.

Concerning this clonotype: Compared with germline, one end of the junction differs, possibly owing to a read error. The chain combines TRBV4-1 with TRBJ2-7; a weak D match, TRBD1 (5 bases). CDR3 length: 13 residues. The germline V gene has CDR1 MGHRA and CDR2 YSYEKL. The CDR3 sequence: CANSFDRLYEQYF. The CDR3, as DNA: TGTGCCAACAGTTTCGACAGACTCTACGAACAGTACTTC.

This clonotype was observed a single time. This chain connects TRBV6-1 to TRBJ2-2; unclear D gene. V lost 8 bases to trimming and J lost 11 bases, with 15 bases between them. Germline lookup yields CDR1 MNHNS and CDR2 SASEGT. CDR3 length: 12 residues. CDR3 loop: CASVRYTVELFF. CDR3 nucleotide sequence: TGTGCCAGCGTGAGATACACCGTAGAGCTGTTTTTT.

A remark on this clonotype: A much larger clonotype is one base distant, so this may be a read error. CDR3 bases: TGTGCCAGCAGCCAAGGGACAGGGGGTGTAGATCAGCCCCAGCATTTT. It is translated as CASSQGTGGVDQPQHF. V usage is TRBV7-9 and J usage is TRBJ1-5, with 11 bases fitting TRBD1. Per the germline V gene, CDR1 is SEHNR and CDR2 is FQNEAQ (reference sequence). With V trimmed by 5 bases and J by 5 bases, 8 bases remained unmatched. The CDR3 extends over 16 amino acids. Full variable domain (remainder filled in from reference TRBV7-9 and TRBJ1-5): DTGVSQNPRHKITKRGQNVTFRCDPISEHNRLYWYRQTLGQGPEFLTYFQNEAQLEKSRLLSDRFSAERPKGSFSTLEIQRTEQGDSAMYLCASSQGTGGVDQPQHFGDGTRLSIL.

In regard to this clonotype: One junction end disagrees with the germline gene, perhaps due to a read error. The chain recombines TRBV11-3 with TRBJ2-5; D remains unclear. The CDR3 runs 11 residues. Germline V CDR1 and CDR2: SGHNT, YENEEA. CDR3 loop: CASSLLETHHF. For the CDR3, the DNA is TGTGCCAGCAGCTTACTAGAGACCCACCACTTC.

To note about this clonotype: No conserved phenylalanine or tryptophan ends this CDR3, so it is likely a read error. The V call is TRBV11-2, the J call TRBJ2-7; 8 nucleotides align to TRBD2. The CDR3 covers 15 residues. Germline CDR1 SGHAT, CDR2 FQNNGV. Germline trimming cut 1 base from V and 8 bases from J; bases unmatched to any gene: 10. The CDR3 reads CASSLGSGSSDKQYL. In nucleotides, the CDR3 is TGTGCCAGCAGCTTAGGCAGCGGGAGCTCCGACAAGCAGTACCTC.

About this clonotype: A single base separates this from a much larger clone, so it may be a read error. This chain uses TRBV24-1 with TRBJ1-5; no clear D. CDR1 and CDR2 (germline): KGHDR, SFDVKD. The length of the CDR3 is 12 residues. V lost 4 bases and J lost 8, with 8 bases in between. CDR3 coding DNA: TGTGCCACCAGTGACGGGAATAAGCCCCAGCATTTT. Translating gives CATSDGNKPQHF.

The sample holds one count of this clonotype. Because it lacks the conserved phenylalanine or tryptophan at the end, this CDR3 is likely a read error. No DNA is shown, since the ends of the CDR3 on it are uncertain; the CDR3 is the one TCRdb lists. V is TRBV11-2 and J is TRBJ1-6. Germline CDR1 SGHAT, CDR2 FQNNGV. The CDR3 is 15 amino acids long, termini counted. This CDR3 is CASSLEGPDYSPLRL.

As DNA, the CDR3 is TGTGCCAGCAGTCCTCGGACAGGGCATGCTGAAGCTTTCTTT. Translation: CASSPRTGHAEAFF. The chain links TRBV27 to TRBJ1-1, with 8 bases matching TRBD1. Germline CDR1 is MNHEY and CDR2 is SMNVEV (reference sequence). Trimming took 5 bases from V and 6 from J; bases not matched to a gene: 8. CDR3 length: 14 amino acids.

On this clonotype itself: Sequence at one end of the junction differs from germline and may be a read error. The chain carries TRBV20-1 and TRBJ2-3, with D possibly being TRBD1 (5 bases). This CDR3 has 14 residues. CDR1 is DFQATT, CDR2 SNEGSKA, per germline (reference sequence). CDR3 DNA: TGCAGTGCTAGGGCGAAATGGGGCACAGATATGCAGTATTTT. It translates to CSARAKWGTDMQYF.

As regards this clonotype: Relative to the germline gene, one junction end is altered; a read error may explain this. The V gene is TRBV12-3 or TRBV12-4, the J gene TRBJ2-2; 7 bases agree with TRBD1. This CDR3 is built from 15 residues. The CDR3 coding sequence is TGTGCCACCGGTTTCTCTGGGACAGACACCGGGGAGCTATTTTTT. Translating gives CATGFSGTDTGELFF.

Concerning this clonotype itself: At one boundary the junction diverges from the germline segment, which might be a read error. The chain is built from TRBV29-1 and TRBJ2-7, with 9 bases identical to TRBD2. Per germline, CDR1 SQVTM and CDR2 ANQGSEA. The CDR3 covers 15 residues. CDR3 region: CNVAPTSLAGREQYF. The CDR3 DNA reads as TGCAACGTTGCTCCGACGTCACTAGCGGGTAGAGAGCAGTACTTC.

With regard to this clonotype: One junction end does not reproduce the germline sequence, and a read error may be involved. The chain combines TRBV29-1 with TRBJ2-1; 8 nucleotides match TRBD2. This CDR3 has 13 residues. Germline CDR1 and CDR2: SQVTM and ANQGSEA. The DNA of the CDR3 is TGCACCGTTGAAGGACTAGCAGGGAATGAGCAGTTCTTC. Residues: CTVEGLAGNEQFF.

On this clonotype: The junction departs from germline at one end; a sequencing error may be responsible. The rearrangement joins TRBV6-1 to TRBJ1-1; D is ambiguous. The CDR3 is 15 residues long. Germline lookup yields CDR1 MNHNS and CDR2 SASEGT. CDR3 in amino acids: CASSEPRGRDTVAFF. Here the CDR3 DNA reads TGTGCCAGCAGTGAACCCCGTGGGAGAGACACTGTAGCTTTCTTT.

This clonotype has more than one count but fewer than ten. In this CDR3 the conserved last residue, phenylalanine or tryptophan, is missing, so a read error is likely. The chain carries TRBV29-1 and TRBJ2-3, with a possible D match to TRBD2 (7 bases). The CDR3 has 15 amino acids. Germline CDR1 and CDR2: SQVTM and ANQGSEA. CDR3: CSVLTWGGGTDTQYL. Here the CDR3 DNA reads TGCAGCGTGTTAACCTGGGGGGGGGGCACAGACACGCAGTATCTT.

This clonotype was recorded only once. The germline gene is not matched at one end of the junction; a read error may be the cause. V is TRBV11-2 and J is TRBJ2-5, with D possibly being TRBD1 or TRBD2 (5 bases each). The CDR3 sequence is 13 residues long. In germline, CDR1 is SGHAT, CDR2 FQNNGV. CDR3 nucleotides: TGTGTCAGCAGGTTAGGGACCAAAGAGACCCAGTGCTTC. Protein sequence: CVSRLGTKETQCF.

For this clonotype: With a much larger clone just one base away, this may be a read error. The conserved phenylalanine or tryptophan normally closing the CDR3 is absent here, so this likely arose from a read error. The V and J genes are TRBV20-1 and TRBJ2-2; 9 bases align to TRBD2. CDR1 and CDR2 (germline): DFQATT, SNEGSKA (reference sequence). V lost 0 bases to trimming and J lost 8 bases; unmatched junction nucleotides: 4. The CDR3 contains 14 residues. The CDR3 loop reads CSARDLSGGGELFY. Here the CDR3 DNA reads TGCAGTGCTAGAGATCTTAGCGGGGGTGGGGAGCTGTTTTAT.

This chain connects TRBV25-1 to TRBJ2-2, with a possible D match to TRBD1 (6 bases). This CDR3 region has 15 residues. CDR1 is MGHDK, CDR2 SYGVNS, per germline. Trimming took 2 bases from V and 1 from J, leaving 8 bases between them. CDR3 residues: CASSELQGNTGELFF. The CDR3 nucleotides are TGTGCCAGCAGTGAACTACAGGGGAACACCGGGGAGCTGTTTTTT.

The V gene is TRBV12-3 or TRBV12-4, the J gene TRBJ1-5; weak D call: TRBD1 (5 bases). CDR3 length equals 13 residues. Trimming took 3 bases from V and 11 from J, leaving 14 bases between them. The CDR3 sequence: CASSFGGSKSQHF. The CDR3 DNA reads TGTGCCAGCAGTTTTGGGGGAAGTAAGTCCCAGCATTTT.